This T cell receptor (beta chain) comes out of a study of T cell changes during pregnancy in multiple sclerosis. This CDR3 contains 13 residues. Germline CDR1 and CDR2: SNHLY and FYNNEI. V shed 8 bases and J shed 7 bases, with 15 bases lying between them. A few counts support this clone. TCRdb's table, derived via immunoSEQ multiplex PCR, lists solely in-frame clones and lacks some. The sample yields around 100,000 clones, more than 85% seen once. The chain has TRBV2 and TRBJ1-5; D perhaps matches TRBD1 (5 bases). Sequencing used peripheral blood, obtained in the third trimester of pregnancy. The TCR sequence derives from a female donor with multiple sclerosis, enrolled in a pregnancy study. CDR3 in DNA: TGTGCCAGCGGGACGGGGGGTTGGCAGCCCCAGCATTTT. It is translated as CASGTGGWQPQHF.